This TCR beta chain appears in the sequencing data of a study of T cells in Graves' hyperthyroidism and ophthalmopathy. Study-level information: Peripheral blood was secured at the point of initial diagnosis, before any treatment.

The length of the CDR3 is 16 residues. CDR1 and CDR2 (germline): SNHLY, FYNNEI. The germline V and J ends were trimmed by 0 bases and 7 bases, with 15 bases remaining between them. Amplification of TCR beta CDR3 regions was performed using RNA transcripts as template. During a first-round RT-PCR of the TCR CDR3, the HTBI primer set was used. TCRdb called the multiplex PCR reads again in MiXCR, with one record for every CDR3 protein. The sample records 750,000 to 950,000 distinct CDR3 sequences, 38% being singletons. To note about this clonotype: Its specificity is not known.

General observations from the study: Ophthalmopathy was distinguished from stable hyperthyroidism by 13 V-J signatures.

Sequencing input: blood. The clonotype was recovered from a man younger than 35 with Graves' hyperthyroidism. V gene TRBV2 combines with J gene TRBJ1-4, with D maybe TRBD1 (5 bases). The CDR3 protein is CASSEAEGRRAEKLFF. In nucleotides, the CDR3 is TGTGCCAGCAGTGAAGCGGAGGGGCGGCGGGCTGAAAAACTGTTTTTT. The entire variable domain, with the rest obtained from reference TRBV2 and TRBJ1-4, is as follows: EPEVTQTPSHQVTQMGQEVILRCVPISNHLYFYWYRQILGQKVEFLVSFYNNEISEKSEIFDDQFSVERPDGSNFTLKIRSTKLEDSAMYFCASSEAEGRRAEKLFFGSGTQLSVL.